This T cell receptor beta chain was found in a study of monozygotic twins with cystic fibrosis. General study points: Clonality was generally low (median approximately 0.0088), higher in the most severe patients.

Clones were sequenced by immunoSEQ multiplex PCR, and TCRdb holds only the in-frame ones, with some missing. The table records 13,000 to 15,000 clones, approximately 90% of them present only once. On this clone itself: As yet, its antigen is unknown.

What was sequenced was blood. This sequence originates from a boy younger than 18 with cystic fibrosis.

CDR3 in DNA: TGTGCCACCGCGGGGGAAGATACGCAGTATTTT. This codes for CATAGEDTQYF. The V gene is TRBV28, the J gene TRBJ2-3; the match to TRBD2 covers 7 bases. This CDR3 contains 11 residues. With 10 bases clipped from V and 5 bases from J, the junction kept 3 bases outside the gene matches. The V gene's germline CDR1 is MDHEN and CDR2 SYDVKM.